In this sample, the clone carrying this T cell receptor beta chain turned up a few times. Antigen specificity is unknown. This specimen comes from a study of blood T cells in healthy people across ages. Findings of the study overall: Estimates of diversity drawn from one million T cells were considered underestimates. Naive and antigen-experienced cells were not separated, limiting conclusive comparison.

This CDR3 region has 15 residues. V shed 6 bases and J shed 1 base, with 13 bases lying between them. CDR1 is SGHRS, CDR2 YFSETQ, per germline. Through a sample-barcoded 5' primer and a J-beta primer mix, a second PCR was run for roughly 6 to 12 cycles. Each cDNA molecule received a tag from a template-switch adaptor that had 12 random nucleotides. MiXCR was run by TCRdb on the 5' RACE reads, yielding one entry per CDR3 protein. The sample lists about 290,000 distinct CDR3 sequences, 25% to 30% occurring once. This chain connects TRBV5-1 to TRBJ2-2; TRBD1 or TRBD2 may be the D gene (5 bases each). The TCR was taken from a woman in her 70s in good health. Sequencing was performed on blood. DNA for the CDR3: TGCGCCAGCACACCCATGGGGGAGAACACCGGGGAGCTGTTTTTT. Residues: CASTPMGENTGELFF.